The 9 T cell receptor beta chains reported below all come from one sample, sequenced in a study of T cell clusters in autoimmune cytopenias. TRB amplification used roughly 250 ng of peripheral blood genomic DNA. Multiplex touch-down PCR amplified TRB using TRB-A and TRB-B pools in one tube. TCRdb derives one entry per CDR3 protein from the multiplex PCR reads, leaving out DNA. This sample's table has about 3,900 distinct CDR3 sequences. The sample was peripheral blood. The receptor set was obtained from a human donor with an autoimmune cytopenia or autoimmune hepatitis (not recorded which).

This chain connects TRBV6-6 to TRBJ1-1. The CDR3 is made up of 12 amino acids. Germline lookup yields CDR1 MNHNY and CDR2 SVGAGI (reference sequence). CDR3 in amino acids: CASSESPTEAFF.

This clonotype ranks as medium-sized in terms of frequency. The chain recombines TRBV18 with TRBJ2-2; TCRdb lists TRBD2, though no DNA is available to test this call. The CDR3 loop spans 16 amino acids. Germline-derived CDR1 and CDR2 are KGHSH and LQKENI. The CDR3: CASSPNGPGNTGELFF.

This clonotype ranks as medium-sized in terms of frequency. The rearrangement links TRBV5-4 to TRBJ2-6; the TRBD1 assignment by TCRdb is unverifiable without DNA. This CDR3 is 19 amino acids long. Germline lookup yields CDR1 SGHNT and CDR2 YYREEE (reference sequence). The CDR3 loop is CASSAGGTGFSLGANVLTF.

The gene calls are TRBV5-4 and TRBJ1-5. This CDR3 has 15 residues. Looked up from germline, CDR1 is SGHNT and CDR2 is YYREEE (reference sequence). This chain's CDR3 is CASSRPIGRNQPQHF.

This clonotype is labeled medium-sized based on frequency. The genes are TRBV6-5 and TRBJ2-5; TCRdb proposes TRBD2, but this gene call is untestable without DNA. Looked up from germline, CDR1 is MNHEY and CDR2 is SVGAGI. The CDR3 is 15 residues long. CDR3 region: CASSYGPRSQETQYF.

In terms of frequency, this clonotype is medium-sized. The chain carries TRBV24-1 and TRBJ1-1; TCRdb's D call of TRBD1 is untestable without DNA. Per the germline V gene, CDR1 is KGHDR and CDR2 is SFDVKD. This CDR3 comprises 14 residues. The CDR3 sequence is CATSAGTENTEAFF.

The CDR3 protein is CASSFATSVGTDTQYF. The rearrangement joins TRBV5-1 to TRBJ2-3; there is no DNA to check the TCRdb D call of TRBD2. Looked up from germline, CDR1 is SGHRS and CDR2 is YFSETQ. The CDR3 sequence is 16 residues long.

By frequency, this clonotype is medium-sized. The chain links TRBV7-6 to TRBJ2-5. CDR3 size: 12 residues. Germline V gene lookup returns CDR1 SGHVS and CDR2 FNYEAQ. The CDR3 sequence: CASSLGSETQYF.

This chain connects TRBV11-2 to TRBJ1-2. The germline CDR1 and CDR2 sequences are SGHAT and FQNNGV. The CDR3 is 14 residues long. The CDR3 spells CASSLGGPDYGYTF.